The 14 T cell receptor beta chains given below trace back to one sample, sequenced in a study of T cell changes during pregnancy in multiple sclerosis. Generated by immunoSEQ multiplex PCR, the TCRdb table keeps only in-frame clones and is missing some. The table records some 64,000 clones, around 92% of them present only once. Sequencing was performed on peripheral blood, taken in the first trimester of pregnancy. The receptors derive from a female donor with multiple sclerosis, enrolled in a pregnancy study.

The gene calls are TRBV5-6 and TRBJ1-2; 7 nucleotides match TRBD1. CDR3 length: 15 residues. V dropped 5 bases and J dropped 7; count of bases not matched to a gene: 14. Germline V lookup: CDR1 SGHDT, CDR2 YYEEEE. CDR3 region: CASRKGTARPSGYTF. The CDR3 DNA sequence: TGTGCCAGCAGGAAGGGGACAGCCCGGCCTAGTGGCTACACCTTC.

This chain joins TRBV7-2 and TRBJ2-5, with 10 bases aligning to TRBD1. Germline CDR1 SGHTA, CDR2 FQGNSA. This CDR3 spans 15 amino acids. The ends lost 3 bases at V and 3 bases at J; junction bases unmatched: 4. CDR3 DNA sequence: TGTGCCAGCAGCTTCGACAGGGGGCGGGAAGAGACCCAGTACTTC. This encodes CASSFDRGREETQYF.

The chain combines TRBV6-5 with TRBJ2-7; weak D call: TRBD1 (6 bases). The CDR3 contains 13 residues. Germline CDR1 MNHEY, CDR2 SVGAGI. V lost 8 bases and J lost 3, with 14 bases in between. CDR3 residues: CASRRGSDYEQYF. The CDR3 nucleotides read TGTGCCAGCCGTAGGGGGTCGGACTACGAGCAGTACTTC.

The CDR3 DNA follows: TGTGCCAGCAGTTACTCCGCTAGCGGGAGTTACAATGAGCAGTTCTTC. Amino acids: CASSYSASGSYNEQFF. The genes are TRBV6-5 and TRBJ2-1; TRBD2 matches 10 bases. This CDR3 has 16 residues. V was clipped by 0 bases and J by 4 bases; unmatched bases: 3. CDR1 is MNHEY, CDR2 SVGAGI, per germline.

V and J are TRBV4-1 and TRBJ2-3; the D gene is possibly TRBD2 (5 bases). Germline V lookup: CDR1 MGHRA, CDR2 YSYEKL. This CDR3 has 16 amino acids. V shed 1 base and J shed 0 bases, with 11 bases lying between them. The DNA of the CDR3 is TGCGCCAGCAGCCAAGGTTGGGAGCCTAGCACAGATACGCAGTATTTT. Translation: CASSQGWEPSTDTQYF.

V usage is TRBV7-9 and J usage is TRBJ2-3, with D perhaps matching TRBD2 (5 bases). The CDR3 extends over 18 amino acids. Trimming took off 2 bases at V and 2 bases at J, with 20 bases between the two ends. Germline CDR1 and CDR2: SEHNR and FQNEAQ (reference sequence). Here the CDR3 DNA reads TGTGCCAGCAGCTTATATAGCGCTAGATCCAAAAACACAGATACGCAGTATTTT. Translated: CASSLYSARSKNTDTQYF.

The gene calls are TRBV9 and TRBJ2-1; D unclear. CDR3 length equals 16 residues. Trimming shortened V by 0 bases and J by 5 bases, and 15 bases separated the two germline ends. Germline CDR1 and CDR2: SGDLS and YYNGEE. CDR3 loop: CASSVALFQADNEQFF. Written as DNA, the CDR3 is TGTGCCAGCAGCGTAGCACTTTTTCAGGCCGACAATGAGCAGTTCTTC.

The chain is built from TRBV6-6 and TRBJ1-1, with TRBD1 matching 9 bases. Germline CDR1 MNHNY, CDR2 SVGAGI (reference sequence). CDR3 length: 15 residues. V was pared by 7 bases and J by 0 bases, with 6 bases of the junction left unmatched. Here the CDR3 DNA reads TGTGCCAGCACCGGGACAGGGCTCATGAACACTGAAGCTTTCTTT. This gives the protein CASTGTGLMNTEAFF.

The chain couples TRBV3-1 (or the pseudogene TRBV3-2) to TRBJ2-7; D not certain. CDR3 length: 9 amino acids. The germline V and J ends were trimmed by 7 bases and 4 bases, with 2 bases remaining between them. In germline, CDR1 is LGHDT, CDR2 YNNKEL (reference sequence). As DNA, the CDR3 is TGTGCCAGCATATACGAGCAGTACTTC. Protein: CASIYEQYF.

The genes are TRBV7-9 and TRBJ2-2; the D is unclear. This CDR3 has 15 amino acids. V dropped 2 bases and J dropped 1 base, with 8 bases sitting between them. Germline V gene sequence: CDR1 SEHNR, CDR2 FQNEAQ (reference sequence). CDR3 nucleotide sequence: TGTGCCAGCAGCTTACTACCCGGGAACACCGGGGAGCTGTTTTTT. Translated, it gives CASSLLPGNTGELFF.

The rearrangement uses TRBV19 and TRBJ1-1, with D hard to call. V was trimmed by 3 bases and J by 7 bases, leaving 12 bases between them. The CDR3 totals 13 residues. CDR1 LNHDA and CDR2 SQIVND come from the germline V gene (reference sequence). The CDR3 region is CASSIGGLIEAFF. DNA for the CDR3: TGTGCCAGTAGTATTGGCGGTCTCATTGAAGCTTTCTTT.

This clone was seen once. The chain has TRBV5-4 and TRBJ1-1; possibly TRBD1 for D (5 bases). The CDR3 runs 15 residues. V was pared by 6 bases and J by 1 base, with 16 bases between. Germline V gives CDR1 SGHNT, CDR2 YYREEE (reference sequence). The CDR3 is CASTLGSQGNTEAFF. In nucleotides, the CDR3 is TGTGCCAGCACCCTGGGGTCTCAGGGGAACACTGAAGCTTTCTTT.

This chain links TRBV7-8 with TRBJ1-2; TRBD1 matches 10 bases. The CDR3 contains 18 residues. V shed 0 bases, J shed 2 bases, and the junction held 9 bases outside the gene matches. Germline V gene sequence: CDR1 SGHVS, CDR2 FQNEAQ. CDR3 DNA: TGTGCCAGCAGCTTAGCGGGGGGACAGGGGAACCGAAACTATGGCTACACCTTC. Its translation: CASSLAGGQGNRNYGYTF.

This clone was seen only once. The J gene is TRBJ2-1, the V gene TRBV19; 8 nucleotides line up with TRBD2. The germline CDR1 and CDR2 sequences are LNHDA and SQIVND (reference sequence). This CDR3 contains 16 residues. The V and J ends lost 3 bases and 4 bases, in that order; junction bases with no gene match: 8. CDR3 DNA sequence: TGTGCCAGTAGTATCCTTCGGACTAGCTCTTACAATGAGCAGTTCTTC. It translates to CASSILRTSSYNEQFF.